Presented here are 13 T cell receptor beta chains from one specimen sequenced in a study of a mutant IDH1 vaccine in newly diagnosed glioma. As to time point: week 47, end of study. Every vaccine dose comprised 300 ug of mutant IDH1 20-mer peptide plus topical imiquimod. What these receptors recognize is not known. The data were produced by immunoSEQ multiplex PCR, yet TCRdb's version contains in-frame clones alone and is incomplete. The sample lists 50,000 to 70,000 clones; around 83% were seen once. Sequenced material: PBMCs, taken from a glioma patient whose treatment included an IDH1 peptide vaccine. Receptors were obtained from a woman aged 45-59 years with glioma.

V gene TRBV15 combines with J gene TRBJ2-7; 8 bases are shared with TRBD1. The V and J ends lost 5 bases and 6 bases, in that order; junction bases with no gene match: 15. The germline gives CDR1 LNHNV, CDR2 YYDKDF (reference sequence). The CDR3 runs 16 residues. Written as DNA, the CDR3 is TGTGCCACCAGCCACGGGTTAGGACAGGGACCCGCCGAGCAGTACTTC. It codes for CATSHGLGQGPAEQYF.

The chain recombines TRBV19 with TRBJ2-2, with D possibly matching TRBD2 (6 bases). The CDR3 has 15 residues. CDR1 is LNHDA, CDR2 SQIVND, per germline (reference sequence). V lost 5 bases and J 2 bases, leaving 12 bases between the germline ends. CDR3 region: CASSPGTFNTGELFF. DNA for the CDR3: TGTGCCAGTAGTCCCGGGACTTTTAACACCGGGGAGCTGTTTTTT.

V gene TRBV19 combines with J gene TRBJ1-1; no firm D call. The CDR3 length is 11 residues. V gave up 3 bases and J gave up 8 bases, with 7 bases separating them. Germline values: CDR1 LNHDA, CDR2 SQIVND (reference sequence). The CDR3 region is CASSIQAEAFF. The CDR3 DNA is TGTGCCAGTAGTATTCAGGCAGAAGCTTTCTTT.

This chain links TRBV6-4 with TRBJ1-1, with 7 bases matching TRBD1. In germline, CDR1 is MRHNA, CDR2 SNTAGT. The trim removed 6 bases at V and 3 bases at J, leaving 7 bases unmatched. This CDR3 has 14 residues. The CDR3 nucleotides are TGTGCCAGCAGGACGCAGGGGGGTGACACTGAAGCTTTCTTT. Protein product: CASRTQGGDTEAFF.

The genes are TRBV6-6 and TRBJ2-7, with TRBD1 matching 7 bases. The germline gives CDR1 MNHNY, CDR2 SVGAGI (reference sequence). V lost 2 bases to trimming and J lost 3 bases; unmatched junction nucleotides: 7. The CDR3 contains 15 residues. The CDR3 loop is CASSYPNRGGYEQYF. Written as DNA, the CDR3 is TGTGCCAGCAGTTACCCGAACAGGGGTGGCTACGAGCAGTACTTC.

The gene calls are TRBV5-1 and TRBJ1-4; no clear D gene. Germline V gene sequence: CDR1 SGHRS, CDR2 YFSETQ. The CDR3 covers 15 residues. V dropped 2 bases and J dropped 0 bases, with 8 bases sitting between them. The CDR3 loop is CASSFNRATNEKLFF. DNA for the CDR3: TGCGCCAGCAGCTTTAACCGAGCAACTAATGAAAAACTGTTTTTT.

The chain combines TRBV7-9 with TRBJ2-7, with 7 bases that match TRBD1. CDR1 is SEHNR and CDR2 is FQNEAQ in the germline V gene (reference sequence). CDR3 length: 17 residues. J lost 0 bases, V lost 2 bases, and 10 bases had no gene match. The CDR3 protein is CASSLLPTGPSSYEQYF. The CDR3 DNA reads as TGTGCCAGCAGCTTATTACCGACAGGGCCCTCCTCCTACGAGCAGTACTTC.

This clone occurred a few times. CDR3 residues: CASSRTSSQPQHF. The CDR3 DNA sequence: TGTGCCAGCAGCCGCACTTCGTCACAGCCCCAGCATTTT. This chain uses TRBV7-6 with TRBJ1-5; the D is unclear. Per germline, CDR1 SGHVS and CDR2 FNYEAQ. V was pared by 5 bases and J by 7 bases, with 12 bases between. The CDR3 totals 13 residues.

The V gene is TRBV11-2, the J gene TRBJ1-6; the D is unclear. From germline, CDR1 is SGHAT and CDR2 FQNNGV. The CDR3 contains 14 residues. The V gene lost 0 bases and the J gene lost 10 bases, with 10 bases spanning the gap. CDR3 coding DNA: TGTGCCAGCAGCTTAGAGGGGTTTACATCACCCCTCCACTTT. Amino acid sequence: CASSLEGFTSPLHF. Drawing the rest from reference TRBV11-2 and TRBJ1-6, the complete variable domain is EAGVAQSPRYKIIEKRQSVAFWCNPISGHATLYWYQQILGQGPKLLIQFQNNGVVDDSQLPKDRFSAERLKGVDSTLKIQPAKLEDSAVYLCASSLEGFTSPLHFGNGTRLTVT.

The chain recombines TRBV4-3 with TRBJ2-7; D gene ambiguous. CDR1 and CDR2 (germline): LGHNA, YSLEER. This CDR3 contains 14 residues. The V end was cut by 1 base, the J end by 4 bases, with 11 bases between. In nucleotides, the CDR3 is TGCGCCAGCAGCCAAGGAATAGGTTTTTACGAGCAGTACTTC. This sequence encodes CASSQGIGFYEQYF.

The CDR3 loop reads CASSSRPRGAENTGELFF. The DNA for the CDR3 is TGTGCCAGCAGTTCACGGCCCCGAGGGGCGGAAAACACCGGGGAGCTGTTTTTT. This rearrangement joins TRBV7-2 to TRBJ2-2; D may be TRBD1 or TRBD2 (5 bases each). The CDR3 is 18 residues long. Germline values: CDR1 SGHTA, CDR2 FQGNSA. Deletions cut 6 bases from V and 2 bases from J, with 22 bases between.

CDR3: CAISELQGAGGYTF. CDR3 in DNA: TGTGCCATCAGTGAGCTCCAGGGGGCGGGTGGCTACACCTTC. The chain links TRBV10-3 to TRBJ1-2; 8 bases match TRBD1. This CDR3 comprises 14 residues. Trimming took 2 bases from V and 7 from J; bases not matched to a gene: 6. From germline, CDR1 is ENHRY and CDR2 SYGVKD.

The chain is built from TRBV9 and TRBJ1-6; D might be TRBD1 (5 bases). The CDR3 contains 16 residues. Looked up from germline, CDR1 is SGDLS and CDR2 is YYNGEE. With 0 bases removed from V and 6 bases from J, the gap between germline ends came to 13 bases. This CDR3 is CASSVAPGTSNSPLHF. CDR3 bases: TGTGCCAGCAGCGTAGCGCCGGGGACGTCTAATTCACCCCTCCACTTT. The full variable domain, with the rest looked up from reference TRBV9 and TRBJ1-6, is DSGVTQTPKHLITATGQRVTLRCSPRSGDLSVYWYQQSLDQGLQFLIQYYNGEERAKGNILERFSAQQFPDLHSELNLSSLELGDSALYFCASSVAPGTSNSPLHFGNGTRLTVT.